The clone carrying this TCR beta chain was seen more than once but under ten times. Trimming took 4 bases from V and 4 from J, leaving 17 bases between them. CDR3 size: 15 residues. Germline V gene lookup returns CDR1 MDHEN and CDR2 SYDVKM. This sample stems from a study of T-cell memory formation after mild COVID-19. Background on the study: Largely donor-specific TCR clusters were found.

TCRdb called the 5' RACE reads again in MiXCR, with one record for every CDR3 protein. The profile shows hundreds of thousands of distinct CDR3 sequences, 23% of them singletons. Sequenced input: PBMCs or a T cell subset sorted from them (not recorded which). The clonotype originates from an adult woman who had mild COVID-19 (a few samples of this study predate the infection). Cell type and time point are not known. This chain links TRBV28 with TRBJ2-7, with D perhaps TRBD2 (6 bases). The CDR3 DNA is TGTGCCAGCAGTTGGGGGGTCAGAAAGGGGTACGAGCAGTACTTC. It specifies CASSWGVRKGYEQYF.